This T cell receptor beta chain came from a study of blood T cells in healthy people across ages. For the second PCR, which ran for about 7 to 12 cycles, a sample-barcoded 5' primer and a J-beta primer mix were used. Each sample yielded at least 2.5 million CDR3-containing paired-end reads. A single record per CDR3 protein comes from TCRdb applying MiXCR to the 5' RACE reads. The sample has 600,000 or so distinct CDR3 sequences, around 21% seen once; the top ten hold roughly 3.4%. The TCR sequence derives from a man aged 65 to 85 in good health. The sequencing sample was made of blood.

CDR3 sequence reads: CASSSGQGSGSPLHF. The CDR3 coding sequence is TGTGCCAGCAGTTCGGGACAAGGGTCAGGATCACCCCTCCACTTT. The genes are TRBV28 and TRBJ1-6; maybe TRBD1 (6 bases). The length of the CDR3 is 15 residues. Trimming removed 4 bases at V and 10 bases at J, with 17 bases between. Germline lookup yields CDR1 MDHEN and CDR2 SYDVKM. Complete variable domain (other parts from reference TRBV28 and TRBJ1-6): DVKVTQSSRYLVKRTGEKVFLECVQDMDHENMFWYRQDPGLGLRLIYFSYDVKMKEKGDIPEGYSVSREKKERFSLILESASTNQTSMYLCASSSGQGSGSPLHFGNGTRLTVT.